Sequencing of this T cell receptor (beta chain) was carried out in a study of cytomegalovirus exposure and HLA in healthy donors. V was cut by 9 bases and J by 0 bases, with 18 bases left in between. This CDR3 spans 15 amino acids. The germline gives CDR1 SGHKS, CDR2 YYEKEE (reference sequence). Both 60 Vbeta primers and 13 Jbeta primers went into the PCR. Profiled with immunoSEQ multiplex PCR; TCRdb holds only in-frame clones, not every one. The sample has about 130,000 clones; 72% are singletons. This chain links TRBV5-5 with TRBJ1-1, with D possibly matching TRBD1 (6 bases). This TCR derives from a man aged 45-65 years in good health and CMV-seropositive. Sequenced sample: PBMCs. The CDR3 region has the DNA TGTGCCACCGTAGGCGGGGGCAGCTTGAACACTGAAGCTTTCTTT. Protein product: CATVGGGSLNTEAFF.